The next 10 T cell receptor beta chains were all read from a single sample in a study of cytomegalovirus exposure and HLA in healthy donors (dated by TCRdb to 2016 to 2017). Library generation was performed with the immunoSEQ multiplex PCR assay. TCRdb retrieved this table from immuneACCESS and kept in-frame rearrangements only. Not all clones are present; in checked studies, unresolved V genes account for under half, and no reason is known for the remainder. The sample data list over 200,000 clones, and about 91% of these were observed just once. About 3% of the sample comes from the top ten. Source material: PBMCs. The receptors come from a woman aged 18-30 years in good health and CMV-seronegative.

J is TRBJ2-3 and V is TRBV6-5; 8 bases align to TRBD2. Per germline, CDR1 MNHEY and CDR2 SVGAGI. The CDR3 length is 14 residues. V was pared by 8 bases and J by 0 bases, with 4 bases of the junction left unmatched. CDR3 sequence reads: CASGLALSTDTQYF. CDR3 coding DNA: TGTGCCAGCGGACTAGCACTGAGCACAGATACGCAGTATTTT.

The chain uses TRBV9 and TRBJ1-2; 8 nucleotides line up with TRBD1. V lost 3 bases to trimming and J lost 4 bases; unmatched junction nucleotides: 8. Per germline, CDR1 SGDLS and CDR2 YYNGEE. The CDR3 is made up of 15 amino acids. CDR3 residues: CASSESQGAFYGYTF. CDR3 nucleotides: TGTGCCAGCAGCGAGAGTCAGGGGGCCTTCTATGGCTACACCTTC.

This clone was picked up a small number of times. This rearrangement joins TRBV6-9 to TRBJ2-5; D perhaps matches TRBD2 (5 bases). CDR3 length equals 17 residues. CDR1 and CDR2 (germline): MNHGY, SVAAGI. Trimming cost V 5 bases and J 7 bases, with 26 bases left between them. The CDR3 sequence is CASSHTPEGVGVGTQYF. CDR3 sequence (DNA): TGTGCCAGCAGTCACACCCCTGAGGGAGTTGGAGTGGGGACCCAGTACTTC.

The V gene is TRBV5-1, the J gene TRBJ2-5; D remains ambiguous. The germline gives CDR1 SGHRS, CDR2 YFSETQ. This CDR3 comprises 14 residues. V lost 0 bases and J lost 0, with 6 bases in between. CDR3 loop: CASSLALYQETQYF. Here the CDR3 DNA reads TGCGCCAGCAGCTTGGCCTTATACCAAGAGACCCAGTACTTC.

The CDR3: CASSLEPGGYEQYF. The CDR3 nucleotides are TGTGCCAGCAGCTTAGAGCCAGGTGGCTACGAGCAGTACTTC. This rearrangement joins TRBV11-2 to TRBJ2-7; no clear D. The V gene's germline CDR1 is SGHAT and CDR2 FQNNGV. Trimming cost V 0 bases and J 3 bases, with 9 bases left between them. CDR3 length equals 14 residues.

The chain uses TRBV5-1 and TRBJ2-1; 7 positions agree with TRBD1. The CDR3 consists of 14 residues. The germline gives CDR1 SGHRS, CDR2 YFSETQ. V lost 4 bases and J lost 4; bases outside the gene matches: 5. Here the CDR3 reads CASSMGQLYNEQFF. Written as DNA, the CDR3 is TGCGCCAGCAGCATGGGACAGCTATACAATGAGCAGTTCTTC.

The rearrangement links TRBV4-3 to TRBJ2-1, with 9 positions matching TRBD2. From germline, CDR1 is LGHNA and CDR2 YSLEER. The V and J ends lost 0 bases and 10 bases, in that order; junction bases with no gene match: 13. The CDR3 runs to 17 residues. The CDR3: CASSQEPSLRAGGEQFF. DNA of the CDR3: TGCGCCAGCAGCCAAGAACCCAGTCTTCGAGCGGGAGGAGAGCAGTTCTTC.

This clone was recorded only once. The chain combines TRBV12-5 with TRBJ2-2, with 13 positions matching TRBD2. The CDR3 length is 15 residues. V gave up 6 bases and J gave up 8 bases; unmatched junction bases: 6. CDR1 and CDR2 (germline): LGHNT, FRNRAP. CDR3: CASGRTSGRSGELFF. CDR3 sequence (DNA): TGTGCTAGTGGAAGGACTAGCGGGAGATCAGGGGAGCTGTTTTTT.

The chain recombines TRBV28 with TRBJ2-6; the match to TRBD1 covers 9 bases. V dropped 1 base and J dropped 4; count of bases not matched to a gene: 8. CDR1 and CDR2 from the germline V gene are MDHEN and SYDVKM. The CDR3 runs to 18 residues. The CDR3 nucleotides read TGTGCCAGCAGTTTATCCGGACAGGGGTATTCCGGGGCCAACGTCCTGACTTTC. Residues: CASSLSGQGYSGANVLTF.

The chain links TRBV19 to TRBJ2-3, with 8 bases fitting TRBD2. Germline-derived CDR1 and CDR2 are LNHDA and SQIVND (reference sequence). The CDR3 contains 14 residues. The V segment lost 10 bases and the J segment 3 bases; nucleotides outside the gene matches: 9. CDR3 DNA: TGTGCCACCGGGACTAGGAGTATTACAGATACGCAGTATTTT. Encoded protein: CATGTRSITDTQYF.